A single sample is the source of the 20 T cell receptor beta chains below, sequenced in a study of blood T cells in healthy people across ages (dated by TCRdb to between 2015 and 2016). Library construction relied on 5' RACE. The data were produced on an Illumina HiSeq 2500. The second PCR ran for roughly 7 to 12 cycles and used a J-beta primer mix along with a sample-barcoded 5' primer. TCRdb reprocessed the public reads (quality trimming at Q25 with fastp, clone calling with MiXCR) and kept in-frame beta chains. Every CDR3 protein is listed once, alongside the most common genes and DNA of its rows. The sample table shows about 1,800,000 distinct CDR3 sequences, and 28% are seen once. The top ten constitute 7.7% of the sample. The specimen sequenced was blood. The receptors shown here come from a woman in her twenties or thirties in good health.

A few counts support this clonotype. The V call is TRBV20-1, the J call TRBJ2-7; D may be TRBD2 (5 bases). V lost 6 bases, J lost 6 bases, and 12 bases lay in between. CDR1 and CDR2 (germline): DFQATT, SNEGSKA (reference sequence). The length of the CDR3 is 11 residues. This CDR3 reads CSAAVAREQYF. DNA of the CDR3: TGCAGTGCAGCTGTAGCGCGCGAGCAGTACTTC.

This chain uses TRBV7-2 with TRBJ2-7; no reliable D call. V was trimmed by 4 bases and J by 2 bases, leaving 15 bases between them. Germline loops: CDR1 SGHTA, CDR2 FQGNSA. The CDR3 has 15 residues. In nucleotides, the CDR3 is TGTGCCAGCAGCTCTCAAACTAACGGGCCCTACGAGCAGTACTTC. This sequence encodes CASSSQTNGPYEQYF.

The sample holds a few counts of this clonotype. The chain has TRBV7-2 and TRBJ2-3; 15 bases agree with TRBD2. With 6 bases clipped from V and 8 bases from J, the junction kept 9 bases outside the gene matches. Germline CDR1 reads SGHTA; CDR2 reads FQGNSA. The CDR3 is 16 amino acids. CDR3 sequence: CASSRGLAGGASTQYF. CDR3 DNA: TGTGCCAGCAGTCGCGGACTAGCGGGAGGGGCGAGTACGCAGTATTTT.

The chain is built from TRBV21-1 and TRBJ2-1; the table gives TRBD1 as D, unverified against the DNA. TRBV21-1 represents a pseudogene. CDR3 size: 17 residues. CDR3 in DNA: TGTGCCAGTAGCAAAGCCTCTAGGGGGCCCCCTTTTGGTGAGCAGTTCTTC. It encodes CASSKASRGPPFGEQFF.

The chain recombines TRBV7-9 with TRBJ1-1; no definite D call. V was pared by 3 bases and J by 9 bases, with 14 bases between. The CDR3 spans 13 residues. The germline V gene encodes CDR1 SEHNR and CDR2 FQNEAQ (reference sequence). CDR3 protein: CASSLIPGMQAFF. The DNA of the CDR3 is TGTGCCAGCAGCTTGATTCCGGGAATGCAAGCTTTCTTT.

The chain carries TRBV11-2 and TRBJ1-2; TRBD1 matches 7 bases. This CDR3 contains 14 residues. Unmatched junction bases numbered 14, after V lost 3 bases and J lost 13 bases. The germline gives CDR1 SGHAT, CDR2 FQNNGV. DNA for the CDR3: TGTGCCAGCAGCTTGTTCTTCGGGACAGAAGACCGCACCTTC. Its protein product is CASSLFFGTEDRTF.

The chain has TRBV4-1 and TRBJ2-5; 10 positions agree with TRBD2. The CDR3 length is 16 residues. Per the germline V gene, CDR1 is MGHRA and CDR2 is YSYEKL. V lost 1 base and J lost 2; bases outside the gene matches: 4. The CDR3 sequence: CASSQVAGGNQETQYF. The CDR3 DNA follows: TGCGCCAGCAGCCAAGTAGCGGGGGGCAATCAAGAGACCCAGTACTTC.

The J gene is TRBJ2-4, the V gene TRBV4-3; 10 nucleotides line up with TRBD1. The assigned J gene may be wrong: the sequence end matches TRBJ2-7 better. CDR3 length equals 15 residues. CDR1 is LGHNA, CDR2 YSLEER, per germline. CDR3 region: CASSPGTGVGNEQYF. DNA of the CDR3: TGCGCCAGCAGCCCCGGGACAGGGGTGGGGAACGAGCAGTACTTC.

V and J are TRBV14 and TRBJ2-1, with 9 bases matching TRBD2. CDR1 and CDR2 (germline): SGHDN, FVKESK. V trimming: 4 bases; J trimming: 8 bases; junction bases outside the gene matches: 6. The CDR3 covers 14 residues. The CDR3 spells CASSPGTSTDEQFF. CDR3 in DNA: TGTGCCAGCAGCCCCGGGACTAGCACGGATGAGCAGTTCTTC.

Written as DNA, the CDR3 is TGTGCCAGCAGGGGACTATTCGCCTACGAGCAGTACTTC. Protein sequence: CASRGLFAYEQYF. V usage is TRBV2 and J usage is TRBJ2-7, with 7 bases fitting TRBD2. This CDR3 contains 13 residues. V lost 6 bases and J lost 2; bases outside the gene matches: 4. The germline gives CDR1 SNHLY, CDR2 FYNNEI.

This clonotype came up a few times. A junction end diverges from the germline sequence, so it may reflect a read error. The V and J genes are TRBV5-1 and TRBJ2-3; the match to TRBD2 covers 15 bases. The CDR3 length is 17 residues. The V gene's germline CDR1 is SGHRS and CDR2 YFSETQ. The DNA of the CDR3 is TGCGCCAGCGGCTTGGAGGGACTAGCGGGAGGAACAGATACGCAGTATTTT. The encoded protein is CASGLEGLAGGTDTQYF.

This clonotype was seen repeatedly, ten times or more. The rearrangement uses TRBV20-1 and TRBJ2-7; 10 bases fit TRBD2. With 5 bases clipped from V and 3 bases from J, the junction kept 13 bases outside the gene matches. Germline lookup yields CDR1 DFQATT and CDR2 SNEGSKA (reference sequence). The CDR3 has 16 residues. CDR3 coding DNA: TGCAGTGCTTCAGAAGGCCCTAGCGGGAGAAACTACGAGCAGTACTTC. This translates into CSASEGPSGRNYEQYF.

The CDR3 here is CASSGIPVAGYTF. The CDR3 nucleotides are TGTGCCAGCAGCGGGATACCCGTAGCCGGCTACACCTTC. The rearrangement uses TRBV7-2 and TRBJ1-2; no clear D. From germline, CDR1 is SGHTA and CDR2 FQGNSA. The CDR3 extends over 13 amino acids. Trimming left V 5 bases short and J 8 bases short, with 15 bases between.

This chain joins TRBV5-1 and TRBJ2-3; D perhaps matches TRBD2 (6 bases). Trimming left V 4 bases short and J 6 bases short, with 15 bases between. The CDR3 length is 14 residues. Germline V gene data show CDR1 as SGHRS and CDR2 as YFSETQ. The DNA for the CDR3 is TGCGCCAGCAGCGCCGGGACTCCCCGGGATACGCAGTATTTT. Translated, it gives CASSAGTPRDTQYF.

This chain joins TRBV20-1 and TRBJ2-7; TRBD1 might be the D (5 bases). The V gene's germline CDR1 is DFQATT and CDR2 SNEGSKA (reference sequence). CDR3 length: 16 residues. The V end was cut by 3 bases, the J end by 5 bases, with 23 bases between. The CDR3 sequence: CSASPVQASGAHEQYF. CDR3 in DNA: TGCAGTGCTAGTCCCGTACAGGCGTCCGGCGCCCACGAGCAGTACTTC.

This clonotype was counted a few times. The V call is TRBV20-1, the J call TRBJ2-2; 7 bases map to TRBD2. The germline CDR1 and CDR2 sequences are DFQATT and SNEGSKA (reference sequence). The trim removed 2 bases at V and 2 bases at J, leaving 2 bases unmatched. The CDR3 is 14 amino acids. The CDR3 bases are TGCAGTGCTAGAACTAGCGCCAACACCGGGGAGCTGTTTTTT. Translation: CSARTSANTGELFF.

This clonotype was counted ten times or more. J is TRBJ2-3 and V is TRBV29-1, with D possibly being TRBD1 (5 bases). The CDR3 totals 14 residues. V lost 6 bases, J lost 2 bases, and 15 bases lay in between. CDR1 and CDR2 from the germline V gene are SQVTM and ANQGSEA. CDR3 bases: TGCAGCGTGACGCAGGGCCACCTCACAGATACGCAGTATTTT. This sequence encodes CSVTQGHLTDTQYF.

The rearrangement uses TRBV11-3 and TRBJ2-1, with D perhaps matching TRBD2 (6 bases). Germline CDR1 reads SGHNT; CDR2 reads YENEEA. The CDR3 extends over 16 amino acids. Trimming removed 5 bases at V and 2 bases at J, with 16 bases between. The CDR3 DNA reads TGTGCCAGCAGCCCCGCATTCGGGAGCGCCTACAATGAGCAGTTCTTC. As protein: CASSPAFGSAYNEQFF. Full variable domain (rest looked up from reference TRBV11-3 and TRBJ2-1): EAGVVQSPRYKIIEKKQPVAFWCNPISGHNTLYWYLQNLGQGPELLIRYENEEAVDDSQLPKDRFSAERLKGVDSTLKIQPAELGDSAVYLCASSPAFGSAYNEQFFGPGTRLTVL.

This clonotype was counted a few times. V gene TRBV18 combines with J gene TRBJ1-4; 8 nucleotides match TRBD1. V lost 6 bases, J lost 8 bases, and 11 bases stayed unmatched. The CDR3 sequence is 15 residues long. Germline values: CDR1 KGHSH, CDR2 LQKENI. CDR3 nucleotides: TGTGCCAGCTCGCCGACCAGGACAGGGCAAGAAAAACTGTTTTTT. This encodes CASSPTRTGQEKLFF.

This clonotype came up a few times. The chain is built from TRBV6-1 and TRBJ1-2, with D possibly being TRBD1 (6 bases). This CDR3 is 16 amino acids long. CDR1 and CDR2 from the germline V gene are MNHNS and SASEGT. V was pared by 1 base and J by 6 bases, with 18 bases between. The CDR3 loop reads CASSEGPGEGFDGYTF. CDR3 nucleotides: TGTGCCAGCAGTGAAGGCCCAGGGGAGGGTTTTGATGGCTACACCTTC.